The 26 T cell receptor beta chains below were found in one sample sequenced in a study of blood T cell repertoires in COVID-19 (dated by TCRdb to 2019 to 2021). Library creation used the immunoSEQ multiplex PCR assay. As stored in TCRdb, this immuneACCESS dataset retains in-frame rearrangements with V and J assigned. A fraction of the clones does not appear; measured against another copy, unresolved V genes explain less than half of the discrepancy, and the remainder lacks a known reason. The sample data list 250,000 or so clones, and roughly 86% of these were observed just once. Together, the top ten hold about 1.6% of the sample. What was sequenced was PBMCs or T cells enriched from blood (not recorded which). The receptors were sampled from a woman in her 50s who had recovered from COVID-19.

This clone was found a few times. This chain links TRBV19 with TRBJ2-7; maybe TRBD1 (6 bases). The V end lost 6 bases, the J end lost 3 bases, and 15 bases lay between the germline ends. The germline CDR1 and CDR2 sequences are LNHDA and SQIVND (reference sequence). The CDR3 loop spans 14 amino acids. Here the CDR3 reads CASSNRDTSYEQYF. The CDR3 coding sequence is TGTGCCAGTAGCAATCGGGACACCAGCTACGAGCAGTACTTC.

This clone was seen more than once but under ten times. The chain uses TRBV19 and TRBJ2-1; tentatively, D is TRBD2 (5 bases). From germline, CDR1 is LNHDA and CDR2 SQIVND (reference sequence). V gave up 3 bases and J gave up 4 bases, with 13 bases separating them. The CDR3 is made up of 15 amino acids. As DNA, the CDR3 is TGTGCCAGTAGTATTTCAGCGGAGCGATACAATGAGCAGTTCTTC. Protein product: CASSISAERYNEQFF.

The rearrangement links TRBV5-1 to TRBJ2-1, with 8 bases identical to TRBD2. Germline CDR1 and CDR2: SGHRS and YFSETQ. CDR3 length: 16 residues. V lost 0 bases, J lost 7 bases, and 9 bases stayed unmatched. CDR3 region: CASSLEGLGTSNEQFF. DNA for the CDR3: TGCGCCAGCAGCTTGGAGGGACTAGGCACGTCGAATGAGCAGTTCTTC. The whole variable domain, filled in from reference TRBV5-1 and TRBJ2-1, reads KAGVTQTPRYLIKTRGQQVTLSCSPISGHRSVSWYQQTPGQGLQFLFEYFSETQRNKGNFPGRFSGRQFSNSRSEMNVSTLELGDSALYLCASSLEGLGTSNEQFFGPGTRLTVL.

This clone has just one count. This chain joins TRBV9 and TRBJ2-5; 8 bases align to TRBD2. The CDR3 is 16 amino acids. J gave up 4 bases and V 4 bases, and 12 bases lay outside the gene matches. The germline gives CDR1 SGDLS, CDR2 YYNGEE. CDR3 coding DNA: TGTGCCAGCAGCCCCCGCGGTAGCGGGATCCCAGAGACCCAGTACTTC. Encoded protein: CASSPRGSGIPETQYF.

This clone was seen just once. The chain carries TRBV2 and TRBJ2-7, with 9 bases fitting TRBD2. V shed 10 bases, J shed 4 bases, and the junction held 11 bases outside the gene matches. The CDR3 covers 14 residues. The germline V gene has CDR1 SNHLY and CDR2 FYNNEI. CDR3 residues: CATRPLAGSYEQYF. CDR3 in DNA: TGTGCCACCAGACCCCTAGCGGGATCGTACGAGCAGTACTTC.

The chain combines TRBV7-6 with TRBJ2-3; D is ambiguous. Trimming removed 0 bases at V and 0 bases at J, with 7 bases between. From germline, CDR1 is SGHVS and CDR2 FNYEAQ. This CDR3 has 15 residues. The CDR3 DNA is TGTGCCAGCAGCTTAGCGGGCGCAAGCACAGATACGCAGTATTTT. As protein: CASSLAGASTDTQYF.

This clone was counted only a few times. The chain couples TRBV9 to TRBJ1-2, with D possibly TRBD1 on 5 matching bases. This CDR3 is 14 amino acids long. Per the germline V gene, CDR1 is SGDLS and CDR2 is YYNGEE. The V end lost 0 bases, the J end lost 4 bases, and 10 bases lay between the germline ends. The CDR3 sequence: CASSVGLGAYGYTF. The CDR3 DNA follows: TGTGCCAGCAGCGTAGGGTTAGGGGCCTATGGCTACACCTTC.

The chain uses TRBV2 and TRBJ2-7, with TRBD2 identical over 15 bases. V lost 7 bases and J lost 4; bases outside the gene matches: 14. CDR3 length equals 18 residues. Germline CDR1 is SNHLY and CDR2 is FYNNEI. CDR3 loop: CASKADIGTSGRSYEQYF. The CDR3 DNA follows: TGTGCCAGCAAAGCCGATATAGGGACTAGCGGGAGGTCTTACGAGCAGTACTTC.

The chain carries TRBV15 and TRBJ2-3; D is unclear. V was cut by 8 bases and J by 2 bases, with 14 bases left in between. This CDR3 is built from 14 residues. The germline gives CDR1 LNHNV, CDR2 YYDKDF (reference sequence). The CDR3 region has the DNA TGTGCCACCGTGGCGCGACAAATCACAGATACGCAGTATTTT. Protein sequence: CATVARQITDTQYF.

This chain connects TRBV6-5 to TRBJ1-1; TRBD1 matches at 9 bases. V gave up 9 bases and J gave up 2 bases; unmatched junction bases: 10. This CDR3 spans 15 amino acids. Germline V gene sequence: CDR1 MNHEY, CDR2 SVGAGI. The CDR3 spells CASIPRQGGNTEAFF. CDR3 DNA: TGTGCCAGTATTCCGAGACAGGGGGGCAACACTGAAGCTTTCTTT.

The chain carries TRBV9 and TRBJ1-3; no clear D. V lost 4 bases and J 2 bases, leaving 16 bases between the germline ends. The germline V gene has CDR1 SGDLS and CDR2 YYNGEE. The CDR3 extends over 16 amino acids. The CDR3 reads CASSPTTRSPGNTIYF. CDR3 in DNA: TGTGCCAGCAGCCCGACGACTAGGTCCCCTGGAAACACCATATATTTT.

The chain combines TRBV2 with TRBJ2-2; D call uncertain. The CDR3 spans 13 residues. The germline V and J ends were trimmed by 7 bases and 8 bases, with 14 bases remaining between them. Germline-derived CDR1 and CDR2 are SNHLY and FYNNEI. The CDR3 is CASKTLPPGELFF. For the CDR3, the DNA is TGTGCCAGCAAAACTCTTCCTCCGGGGGAGCTGTTTTTT. The full variable domain, rest sourced from reference TRBV2 and TRBJ2-2, is EPEVTQTPSHQVTQMGQEVILRCVPISNHLYFYWYRQILGQKVEFLVSFYNNEISEKSEIFDDQFSVERPDGSNFTLKIRSTKLEDSAMYFCASKTLPPGELFFGEGSRLTVL.

V is TRBV11-2 and J is TRBJ2-1; TRBD2 might be the D (5 bases). Germline V lookup: CDR1 SGHAT, CDR2 FQNNGV. This CDR3 contains 14 residues. The V gene lost 1 base and the J gene lost 3 bases, with 7 bases spanning the gap. This chain's CDR3 is CASSLVRVYNEQFF. CDR3 nucleotide sequence: TGTGCCAGCAGCTTAGTGAGGGTCTACAATGAGCAGTTCTTC.

This clone was seen a handful of times. V is TRBV28 and J is TRBJ2-2; D call uncertain. V was shortened by 6 bases and J by 3 bases, with 8 bases between the two germline ends. The CDR3 runs 13 residues. Germline V CDR1 and CDR2: MDHEN, SYDVKM. The CDR3 DNA sequence: TGTGCCAGCAGCAAAGAGGACACCGGGGAGCTGTTTTTT. This codes for CASSKEDTGELFF.

V gene TRBV24-1 combines with J gene TRBJ2-1; 11 nucleotides match TRBD1. This CDR3 has 18 amino acids. Germline CDR1 reads KGHDR; CDR2 reads SFDVKD. V lost 4 bases to trimming and J lost 0 bases; unmatched junction nucleotides: 7. The CDR3 region is CATSDPGGTGGSYNEQFF. In DNA, the CDR3 is TGTGCCACCAGTGACCCCGGCGGGACAGGGGGCTCCTACAATGAGCAGTTCTTC.

J is TRBJ2-1 and V is TRBV5-1, with D perhaps TRBD2 (6 bases). Trimming removed 4 bases from V and 9 bases from J, with 20 bases in between. The CDR3 has 15 residues. The germline V gene has CDR1 SGHRS and CDR2 YFSETQ. The CDR3 nucleotides are TGCGCCAGCAGCCCGAGTGGGGGGATCCTGGGTGAGCAGTTCTTC. Translating it yields CASSPSGGILGEQFF.

The chain recombines TRBV12-5 with TRBJ1-3; 9 nucleotides agree with TRBD1. The CDR3 extends over 18 amino acids. Trimming at V came to 2 bases and at J to 8 bases, leaving 16 bases not matched to a gene. Germline V gene data show CDR1 as LGHNT and CDR2 as FRNRAP. The CDR3 region is CASGLTSGTGRVTDTIYF. The CDR3 DNA sequence: TGTGCTAGTGGTTTGACCTCCGGGACAGGGAGGGTGACGGACACCATATATTTT.

This clone was seen only once. The chain is built from TRBV7-2 and TRBJ2-7; 7 bases align to TRBD1. The CDR3 is 17 amino acids. Unmatched junction bases numbered 10, after V lost 2 bases and J lost 0 bases. CDR1 is SGHTA, CDR2 FQGNSA, per germline. CDR3 residues: CASSLYLTGQFSYEQYF. The CDR3, as DNA: TGTGCCAGCAGCTTATACTTGACGGGACAGTTCTCCTACGAGCAGTACTTC.

The chain recombines TRBV5-1 with TRBJ2-1; 13 bases line up with TRBD2. CDR1 is SGHRS, CDR2 YFSETQ, per germline. Trimming took 2 bases from V and 5 from J; bases not matched to a gene: 4. The CDR3 spans 16 residues. CDR3 region: CASSLPGTSGNNEQFF. DNA for the CDR3: TGCGCCAGCAGCTTACCCGGGACTAGCGGGAACAATGAGCAGTTCTTC.

The chain is built from TRBV6-1 and TRBJ1-2, with 9 bases fitting TRBD1. The germline V gene encodes CDR1 MNHNS and CDR2 SASEGT. Germline trimming cut 3 bases from V and 0 bases from J; bases unmatched to any gene: 11. The CDR3 runs to 18 residues. The CDR3 bases are TGTGCCAGCAGTGACTACAACAGGGGGCATTTAGCTAACTATGGCTACACCTTC. Its translation: CASSDYNRGHLANYGYTF.

This clone turned up a few times. The chain links TRBV6-6 to TRBJ2-2; weak D call: TRBD2 (7 bases). The CDR3 contains 22 residues. V lost 5 bases, J lost 5 bases, and 36 bases lay in between. Germline CDR1 reads MNHNY; CDR2 reads SVGAGI (reference sequence). DNA of the CDR3: TGTGCCAGCAGTCGACCAGGGGCGAGGTCGAGATGGGCAGCTAGCGGTACCGGGGAGCTGTTTTTT. Translating it yields CASSRPGARSRWAASGTGELFF.

The CDR3 nucleotides are TGTGCCAGTCAGTGGTCGGCGGGGAACACTGAAGCTTTCTTT. It yields the protein CASQWSAGNTEAFF. The chain employs TRBV3-1 (or the pseudogene TRBV3-2) and TRBJ1-1, with D uncertain. Trimming took 9 bases from V and 1 from J, leaving 15 bases between them. The CDR3 sequence is 14 residues long. Germline-derived CDR1 and CDR2 are LGHDT and YNNKEL (reference sequence).

This chain joins TRBV10-1 and TRBJ2-2, with 8 bases that match TRBD1. The germline CDR1 and CDR2 sequences are WNHNN and SYGVQD (reference sequence). This CDR3 has 15 residues. The V segment lost 4 bases and the J segment 1 base; nucleotides outside the gene matches: 2. CDR3 residues: CASSAGQVNTGELFF. The CDR3 nucleotides read TGCGCCAGCAGTGCGGGACAGGTGAACACCGGGGAGCTGTTTTTT.

This chain joins TRBV2 and TRBJ2-1; D not resolved. Trimming took 6 bases from V and 10 from J, leaving 10 bases between them. The CDR3 length is 11 residues. CDR1 is SNHLY and CDR2 is FYNNEI in the germline V gene. The CDR3 sequence is CASSDAGEQFF. CDR3 nucleotide sequence: TGTGCCAGCAGCGATGCTGGCGAGCAGTTCTTC.

The V and J genes are TRBV7-8 and TRBJ2-7; tentative D call: TRBD1 (5 bases). Germline assignment: CDR1 SGHVS and CDR2 FQNEAQ. The CDR3 sequence is 16 residues long. V lost 3 bases and J lost 3, with 18 bases in between. The CDR3 DNA sequence: TGTGCCAGCAGCTTGCAACTGAGGACACCCTTCTACGAGCAGTACTTC. Encoded protein: CASSLQLRTPFYEQYF. Together with reference TRBV7-8 and TRBJ2-7, the CDR3 gives the full variable domain: GAGVSQSPRYKVAKRGQDVALRCDPISGHVSLFWYQQALGQGPEFLTYFQNEAQLDKSGLPSDRFFAERPEGSVSTLKIQRTQQEDSAVYLCASSLQLRTPFYEQYFGPGTRLTVT.

The CDR3 loop reads CASSLTVAGGTTGELFF. The CDR3 DNA reads TGTGCCAGCAGCTTAACGGTGGCGGGAGGTACGACCGGGGAGCTGTTTTTT. The rearrangement uses TRBV7-3 and TRBJ2-2; 8 bases align to TRBD2. The CDR3 consists of 17 residues. V was clipped by 0 bases and J by 5 bases; unmatched bases: 8. The V gene's germline CDR1 is SGHTA and CDR2 FQGTGA.